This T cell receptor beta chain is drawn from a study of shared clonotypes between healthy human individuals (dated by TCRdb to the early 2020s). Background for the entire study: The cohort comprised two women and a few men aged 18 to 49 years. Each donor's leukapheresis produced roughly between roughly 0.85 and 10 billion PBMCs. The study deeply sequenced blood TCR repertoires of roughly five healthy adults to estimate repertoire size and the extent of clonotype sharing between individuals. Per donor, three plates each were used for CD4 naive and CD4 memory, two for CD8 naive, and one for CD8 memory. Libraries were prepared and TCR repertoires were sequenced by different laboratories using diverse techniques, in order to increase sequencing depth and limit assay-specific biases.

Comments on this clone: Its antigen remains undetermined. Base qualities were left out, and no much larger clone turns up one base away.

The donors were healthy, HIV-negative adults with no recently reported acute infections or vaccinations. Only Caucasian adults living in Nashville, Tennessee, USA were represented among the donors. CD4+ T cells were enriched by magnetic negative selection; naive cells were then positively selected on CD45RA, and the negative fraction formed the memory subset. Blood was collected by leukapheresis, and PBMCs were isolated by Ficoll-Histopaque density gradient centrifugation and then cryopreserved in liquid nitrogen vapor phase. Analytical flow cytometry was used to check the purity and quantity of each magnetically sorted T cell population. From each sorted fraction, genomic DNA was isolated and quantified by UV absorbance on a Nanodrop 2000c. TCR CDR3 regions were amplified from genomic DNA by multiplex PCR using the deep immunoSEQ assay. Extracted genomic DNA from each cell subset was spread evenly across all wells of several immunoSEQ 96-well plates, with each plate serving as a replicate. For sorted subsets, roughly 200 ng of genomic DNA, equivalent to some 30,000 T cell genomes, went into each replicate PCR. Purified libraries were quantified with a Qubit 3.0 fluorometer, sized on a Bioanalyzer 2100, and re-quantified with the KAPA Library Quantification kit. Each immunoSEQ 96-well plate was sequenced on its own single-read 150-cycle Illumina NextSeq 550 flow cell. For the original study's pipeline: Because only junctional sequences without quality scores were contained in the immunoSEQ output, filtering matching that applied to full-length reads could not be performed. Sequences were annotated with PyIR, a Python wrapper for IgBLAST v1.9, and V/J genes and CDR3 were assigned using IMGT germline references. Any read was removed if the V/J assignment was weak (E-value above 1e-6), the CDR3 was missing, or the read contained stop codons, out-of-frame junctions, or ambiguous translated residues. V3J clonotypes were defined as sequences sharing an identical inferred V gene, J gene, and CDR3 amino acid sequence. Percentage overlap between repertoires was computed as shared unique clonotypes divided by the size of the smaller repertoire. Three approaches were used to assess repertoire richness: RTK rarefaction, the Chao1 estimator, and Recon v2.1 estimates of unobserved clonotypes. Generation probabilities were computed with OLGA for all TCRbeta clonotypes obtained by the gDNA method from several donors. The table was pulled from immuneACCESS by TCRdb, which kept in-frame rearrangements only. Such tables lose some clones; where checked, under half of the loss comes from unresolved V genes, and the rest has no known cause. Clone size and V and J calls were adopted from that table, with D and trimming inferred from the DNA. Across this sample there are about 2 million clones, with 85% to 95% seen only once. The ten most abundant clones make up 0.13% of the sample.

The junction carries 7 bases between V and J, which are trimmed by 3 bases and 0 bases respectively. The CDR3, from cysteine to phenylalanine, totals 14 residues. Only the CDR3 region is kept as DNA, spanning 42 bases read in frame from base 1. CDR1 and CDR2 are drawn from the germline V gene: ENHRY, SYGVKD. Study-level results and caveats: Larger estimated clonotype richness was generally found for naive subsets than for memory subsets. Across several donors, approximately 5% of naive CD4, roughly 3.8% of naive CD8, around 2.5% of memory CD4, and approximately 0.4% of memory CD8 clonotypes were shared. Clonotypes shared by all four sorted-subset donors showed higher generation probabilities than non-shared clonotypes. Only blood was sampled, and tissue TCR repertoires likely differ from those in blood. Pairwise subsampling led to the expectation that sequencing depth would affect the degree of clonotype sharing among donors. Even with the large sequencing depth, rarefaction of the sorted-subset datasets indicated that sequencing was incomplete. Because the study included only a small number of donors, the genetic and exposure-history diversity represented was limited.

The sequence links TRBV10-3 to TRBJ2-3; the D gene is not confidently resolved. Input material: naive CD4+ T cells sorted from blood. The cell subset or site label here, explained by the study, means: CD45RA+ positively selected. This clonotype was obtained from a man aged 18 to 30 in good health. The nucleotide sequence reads TGTGCCATCAGTGACGCGGCTAGCACAGATACGCAGTATTTT. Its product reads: CAISDAASTDTQYF.